These 8 T cell receptor beta chains originate from one sample sequenced in a study of blood T cell repertoires in COVID-19. TCRdb's table, derived via immunoSEQ multiplex PCR, lists solely in-frame clones and lacks some. The sample holds 110,000 to 150,000 clones, 65% to 85% seen once. The specimen sequenced was peripheral blood. These TCRs come from a man in his forties or fifties with active or convalescent COVID-19.

In its sample, this clone was seen many times. The CDR3 spells CASSFGGLEQFF. CDR3 bases: TGTGCCAGCAGCTTTGGTGGACTAGAGCAGTTCTTC. The J gene is TRBJ2-1, the V gene TRBV11-2; possibly TRBD2 for D (6 bases). Trimming shortened V by 3 bases and J by 10 bases, and 10 bases separated the two germline ends. This CDR3 has 12 residues. Per germline, CDR1 SGHAT and CDR2 FQNNGV.

The chain couples TRBV3-1 (or the pseudogene TRBV3-2) to TRBJ1-1; no definite D call. From germline, CDR1 is LGHDT and CDR2 YNNKEL (reference sequence). Trimming cost V 3 bases and J 1 base, with 6 bases left between them. The CDR3 is 13 amino acids. The CDR3 DNA is TGTGCCAGCAGCCAGTTCCGGAACACTGAAGCTTTCTTT. Translated: CASSQFRNTEAFF.

V is TRBV6-5 and J is TRBJ1-3; the D is unclear. The length of the CDR3 is 15 residues. Germline V gene lookup returns CDR1 MNHEY and CDR2 SVGAGI. V was pared by 2 bases and J by 0 bases, with 8 bases between. CDR3: CASSYGRLSGNTIYF. DNA for the CDR3: TGTGCCAGCAGTTACGGCAGACTCTCTGGAAACACCATATATTTT.

The V call is TRBV27, the J call TRBJ1-2; 9 bases agree with TRBD1. Germline CDR1 and CDR2: MNHEY and SMNVEV (reference sequence). The CDR3 runs 18 residues. The ends lost 4 bases at V and 3 bases at J; junction bases unmatched: 15. CDR3 coding DNA: TGTGCCAGCAGTTCTCAATACTCTACCGGGACAGGGTACTATGGCTACACCTTC. The encoded protein is CASSSQYSTGTGYYGYTF.

The chain employs TRBV5-1 and TRBJ2-3; TRBD1 is a possible D gene (5 bases). Germline V CDR1 and CDR2: SGHRS, YFSETQ. V lost 0 bases and J 5 bases, leaving 10 bases between the germline ends. The CDR3 runs to 14 residues. The CDR3 here is CASSLEQAGDTQYF. The DNA of the CDR3 is TGCGCCAGCAGCTTGGAACAGGCCGGAGATACGCAGTATTTT.

A few counts support this clone. This rearrangement joins TRBV11-3 to TRBJ2-7, with TRBD2 identical over 9 bases. V was clipped by 5 bases and J by 2 bases; unmatched bases: 7. The germline gives CDR1 SGHNT, CDR2 YENEEA. This CDR3 spans 15 amino acids. The CDR3 here is CASSVGLASAYEQYF. CDR3 nucleotide sequence: TGTGCCAGCAGCGTTGGACTAGCGTCTGCCTACGAGCAGTACTTC.

The J gene is TRBJ1-6, the V gene TRBV27; D not certain. Germline-derived CDR1 and CDR2 are MNHEY and SMNVEV (reference sequence). Trimming shortened V by 5 bases and J by 0 bases, and 8 bases separated the two germline ends. The CDR3 has 15 residues. CDR3 DNA sequence: TGTGCCAGCAGTATTACGAGCTCCTATAATTCACCCCTCCACTTT. It translates to CASSITSSYNSPLHF.

This chain joins TRBV5-1 and TRBJ1-5; tentative D call: TRBD1 (5 bases). The CDR3 runs 13 residues. Germline V gene lookup returns CDR1 SGHRS and CDR2 YFSETQ. Trimming took off 2 bases at V and 7 bases at J, with 10 bases between the two ends. The CDR3 loop is CASSFGEGQPQHF. In DNA, the CDR3 is TGCGCCAGCAGCTTCGGGGAGGGGCAGCCCCAGCATTTT.